Each of the 18 T cell receptor beta chains below was sequenced from the same sample in a study of PD-L1 blockade in urothelial cancer. Only in-frame clones appear in the TCRdb table, and some are missing; sequencing was by immunoSEQ multiplex PCR. The sample lists 80,000 to 100,000 clones, around 76% occurring once. The specimen comprised PBMCs, sampled around atezolizumab (anti-PD-L1) treatment. The receptors were sampled from a man between 70 and 80 years old with urothelial cancer.

The gene calls are TRBV7-8 and TRBJ2-2; D might be TRBD2 (5 bases). The germline gives CDR1 SGHVS, CDR2 FQNEAQ. The ends were cut back, 5 bases at V and 0 bases at J, with 10 bases in the middle. This CDR3 spans 15 amino acids. The CDR3 bases are TGTGCCAGCAGCCCAGCGGCCACGAACACCGGGGAGCTGTTTTTT. This gives the protein CASSPAATNTGELFF.

This chain connects TRBV5-4 to TRBJ1-1, with 10 bases lining up with TRBD1. The germline V gene has CDR1 SGHNT and CDR2 YYREEE (reference sequence). This CDR3 contains 16 residues. The V and J ends lost 4 bases and 7 bases, in that order; junction bases with no gene match: 13. The CDR3 spells CASSLITGTGVDEAFF. DNA of the CDR3: TGTGCCAGCAGCCTAATCACCGGGACAGGGGTGGATGAAGCTTTCTTT.

The rearrangement joins TRBV11-2 to TRBJ2-7, with a possible D match to TRBD2 (5 bases). The ends were cut back, 2 bases at V and 4 bases at J, with 12 bases in the middle. Germline lookup yields CDR1 SGHAT and CDR2 FQNNGV. The CDR3 totals 14 residues. DNA for the CDR3: TGTGCCAGCAGCTTACAGGTGGCGGGTTACGAGCAGTACTTC. This sequence encodes CASSLQVAGYEQYF.

The chain links TRBV7-9 to TRBJ2-1; TRBD2 is a possible D gene (5 bases). Between the trimmed V and J ends, which lost 11 bases and 10 bases, there was a span of 9 bases. This CDR3 is built from 9 residues. The germline V gene has CDR1 SEHNR and CDR2 FQNEAQ (reference sequence). As DNA, the CDR3 is TGTGCCTGCGGGCGGGAGCAGTTCTTC. Translated, it gives CACGREQFF.

This chain connects TRBV15 to TRBJ1-2; TRBD1 agrees at 8 bases. V was pared by 5 bases and J by 4 bases, with 3 bases of the junction left unmatched. This CDR3 contains 13 residues. Germline lookup yields CDR1 LNHNV and CDR2 YYDKDF (reference sequence). The CDR3 reads CATSGGQAYGYTF. CDR3 bases: TGTGCCACCAGCGGGGGACAGGCCTATGGCTACACCTTC.

J is TRBJ2-5 and V is TRBV5-1, with D possibly TRBD2 on 6 matching bases. V was trimmed by 3 bases and J by 4 bases, leaving 13 bases between them. The CDR3 totals 14 residues. In germline, CDR1 is SGHRS, CDR2 YFSETQ. The CDR3 DNA is TGCGCCAGCAGCTCGTCGGCGGGACGAGAGACCCAGTACTTC. This codes for CASSSSAGRETQYF.

The V gene is TRBV6-5, the J gene TRBJ2-2; no firm D call. The CDR3 spans 14 residues. Germline V gene lookup returns CDR1 MNHEY and CDR2 SVGAGI. V lost 7 bases to trimming and J lost 1 base, with 10 bases between them. The CDR3 DNA is TGTGCCAGCATGGTTACAGAGAACACCGGGGAGCTGTTTTTT. Encoded protein: CASMVTENTGELFF.

The chain links TRBV19 to TRBJ2-5, with TRBD1 matching 9 bases. V lost 4 bases, J lost 5 bases, and 8 bases stayed unmatched. CDR1 is LNHDA, CDR2 SQIVND, per germline (reference sequence). The CDR3 totals 15 residues. The DNA for the CDR3 is TGTGCCAGTAGTAGCTACAGGGGGCGCCCGGAGACCCAGTACTTC. Protein: CASSSYRGRPETQYF.

The chain carries TRBV7-3 and TRBJ2-3; 7 nucleotides align to TRBD1. V was clipped by 0 bases and J by 3 bases; unmatched bases: 6. The CDR3 length is 16 residues. Germline V gene lookup returns CDR1 SGHTA and CDR2 FQGTGA. This CDR3 reads CASSLTGGANTDTQYF. The DNA of the CDR3 is TGTGCCAGCAGCTTAACAGGGGGCGCAAATACAGATACGCAGTATTTT.

The chain uses TRBV5-8 and TRBJ1-6; 8 bases are a match to TRBD1. The CDR3 covers 16 residues. Per germline, CDR1 SGHTS and CDR2 YDEGEE. The V segment lost 4 bases and the J segment 6 bases; nucleotides outside the gene matches: 9. CDR3 region: CASSRGQENVNSPLHF. The DNA of the CDR3 is TGTGCCAGCAGCAGGGGACAGGAGAATGTTAATTCACCCCTCCACTTT.

Only a few counts were recorded for this clone. The chain carries TRBV19 and TRBJ2-2; D unclear. The CDR3 sequence is 13 residues long. Trimming took 7 bases from V and 2 from J, leaving 8 bases between them. Germline CDR1 LNHDA, CDR2 SQIVND (reference sequence). The CDR3 sequence is CASTRLNTGELFF. CDR3 nucleotides: TGTGCCAGTACCCGACTTAACACCGGGGAGCTGTTTTTT.

The V call is TRBV2, the J call TRBJ2-4; perhaps TRBD1 as D (7 bases). The CDR3 covers 17 residues. Germline V CDR1 and CDR2: SNHLY, FYNNEI. V was clipped by 5 bases and J by 0 bases, with 17 bases between them. For the CDR3, the DNA is TGTGCCAGCAGTCTTCAGGGGGGAGCTATAGCCAAAAACATTCAGTACTTC. Amino acid sequence: CASSLQGGAIAKNIQYF. Combining the CDR3 with reference TRBV2 and TRBJ2-4 gives the whole variable domain EPEVTQTPSHQVTQMGQEVILRCVPISNHLYFYWYRQILGQKVEFLVSFYNNEISEKSEIFDDQFSVERPDGSNFTLKIRSTKLEDSAMYFCASSLQGGAIAKNIQYFGAGTRLSVL.

This chain joins TRBV4-2 and TRBJ2-3, with unresolved D. CDR1 is LGHNA and CDR2 is YNFKEQ in the germline V gene. The CDR3 has 16 residues. V lost 0 bases and J lost 0, with 10 bases in between. The DNA of the CDR3 is TGTGCCAGCAGCCAAGATCTACTGTCTAGCACAGATACGCAGTATTTT. Its translation: CASSQDLLSSTDTQYF.

This chain uses TRBV6-5 with TRBJ1-4, with D possibly matching TRBD1 (6 bases). The CDR3 consists of 14 residues. V was shortened by 6 bases and J by 1 base, with 9 bases between the two germline ends. The germline V gene encodes CDR1 MNHEY and CDR2 SVGAGI. The CDR3 is CASSPRGTNEKLFF. CDR3 in DNA: TGTGCCAGCAGCCCCAGGGGAACTAATGAAAAACTGTTTTTT.

The gene calls are TRBV5-1 and TRBJ2-1; tentative D call: TRBD1 (5 bases). There are 14 residues in the CDR3. Germline CDR1 is SGHRS and CDR2 is YFSETQ. Trimming left V 3 bases short and J 9 bases short, with 16 bases between. The DNA for the CDR3 is TGCGCCAGCAGCTCGATTCCAGGGTTTACTGAGCAGTTCTTC. As protein: CASSSIPGFTEQFF.

The V call is TRBV6-5, the J call TRBJ1-3; 7 nucleotides line up with TRBD1. J lost 2 bases, V lost 6 bases, and 7 bases had no gene match. Germline V gives CDR1 MNHEY, CDR2 SVGAGI. The CDR3 has 15 residues. The CDR3 DNA follows: TGTGCCAGCAGACAAATCCAGGGGGCTGGAAACACCATATATTTT. Translation: CASRQIQGAGNTIYF.

The chain recombines TRBV10-3 with TRBJ2-6; D possibly corresponds to TRBD2 (5 bases). The CDR3 is made up of 16 amino acids. The V gene lost 8 bases and the J gene lost 2 bases, with 16 bases spanning the gap. CDR1 and CDR2 from the germline V gene are ENHRY and SYGVKD. CDR3 nucleotide sequence: TGTGCCATCGGAGGCGGCATGGTAACTGGGGCCAACGTCCTGACTTTC. It yields the protein CAIGGGMVTGANVLTF.

This chain uses TRBV19 with TRBJ1-1; D is uncertain. This CDR3 contains 16 residues. The germline V gene encodes CDR1 LNHDA and CDR2 SQIVND (reference sequence). Deletions cut 5 bases from V and 1 base from J, with 17 bases between. This CDR3 is CASSPSGLTRNTEAFF. DNA for the CDR3: TGTGCCAGTAGTCCCTCAGGCCTTACCCGGAACACTGAAGCTTTCTTT.